The clone carrying this T cell receptor beta chain has more than one count but fewer than ten. Its antigen is not identified. The whole isolated RNA underwent reverse transcription, so sequencing captured expressed TCRB transcripts. Profiled with immunoSEQ multiplex PCR; TCRdb holds only in-frame clones, not every one. The sample has 150,000 to 190,000 clones, 10% to 13% seen once. The data belong to a study of beta chain features in type 1 diabetes. Study-wide points: There was a moderate but significant shortening of TCRB CDR3s in all four CD4+ subsets of Type 1 diabetes patients. Equally in patients and controls, shorter templates might have been favored by PCR.

CD4+ naive, central memory, regulatory and stem cell-like memory subsets were isolated by sorting on CD45RO/CCR7/CD25/CD127/CD95/CD27. The V end was cut by 0 bases, the J end by 0 bases, with 11 bases between. This CDR3 comprises 16 residues. Germline values: CDR1 LGHNA, CDR2 YNFKEQ. The sequence was collected from a young man with type 1 diabetes. This rearrangement joins TRBV4-2 to TRBJ1-1; maybe TRBD1 (5 bases). Sequencing was carried out using central memory CD4+ T cells from blood. The CDR3 here is CASSQDQGSMNTEAFF. The DNA for the CDR3 is TGTGCCAGCAGCCAAGATCAGGGAAGTATGAACACTGAAGCTTTCTTT.